These 30 T cell receptor beta chains came from one sample sequenced in a study of T-cell memory formation after mild COVID-19. TCRdb used MiXCR to reprocess the 5' RACE reads, holding one entry per CDR3 protein. This table holds roughly 130,000 distinct CDR3 sequences, roughly 6.2% found once. The sample was PBMCs or a T cell subset sorted from them (not recorded which). These receptors originate from an adult woman who had mild COVID-19 (a few samples of this study predate the infection). Cell type and time point are not known.

This chain uses TRBV7-2 with TRBJ2-5; D not certain. Germline assignment: CDR1 SGHTA and CDR2 FQGNSA. The CDR3 contains 15 residues. Trimming stripped 4 bases from V and 7 bases from J, with 19 bases between. This CDR3 is CASSSLPGLRRTQYF. The DNA for the CDR3 is TGTGCCAGCAGCTCCCTGCCGGGCCTGAGAAGGACCCAGTACTTC.

This clonotype has a handful of counts. The chain recombines TRBV7-9 with TRBJ1-4; TRBD1 might be the D (5 bases). V was clipped by 5 bases and J by 11 bases, with 21 bases between them. This CDR3 has 15 amino acids. Germline assignment: CDR1 SEHNR and CDR2 FQNEAQ (reference sequence). CDR3 amino acids: CASSPYGQGEAKLFF. The DNA for the CDR3 is TGTGCCAGCAGCCCCTATGGGCAGGGAGAGGCGAAACTGTTTTTT.

This chain joins TRBV3-1 and TRBJ2-7, with D uncertain. The germline CDR1 and CDR2 sequences are LGHDT and YNNKEL (reference sequence). Trimming left V 0 bases short and J 3 bases short, with 9 bases between. This CDR3 is 14 amino acids long. The CDR3 region has the DNA TGTGCCAGCAGCCAAGAGCTTTCGTACTACGAGCAGTACTTC. Its protein is CASSQELSYYEQYF.

Here the CDR3 reads CASSLEGHAHGYTF. For the CDR3, the DNA is TGCGCCAGCAGCTTGGAAGGACATGCTCATGGCTACACCTTC. The rearrangement links TRBV5-1 to TRBJ1-2, with D perhaps TRBD1 (5 bases). The CDR3 runs 14 residues. V was cut by 0 bases and J by 6 bases, with 12 bases left in between. The germline V gene has CDR1 SGHRS and CDR2 YFSETQ.

This clonotype turned up a few times. This rearrangement joins TRBV27 to TRBJ1-2; a possible D gene is TRBD1 (6 bases). The CDR3 extends over 15 amino acids. Trimming removed 5 bases from V and 0 bases from J, with 13 bases in between. Germline values: CDR1 MNHEY, CDR2 SMNVEV (reference sequence). Here the CDR3 reads CASSQTGGANYGYTF. The CDR3 DNA sequence: TGTGCCAGCAGTCAGACAGGTGGGGCTAACTATGGCTACACCTTC.

The J gene is TRBJ2-1, the V gene TRBV6-2 or TRBV6-3; D perhaps matches TRBD1 (5 bases). This CDR3 is 15 amino acids long. Germline values: CDR1 MNHEY, CDR2 SVGEGT. Trimming stripped 6 bases from V and 5 bases from J, with 17 bases between. The CDR3 nucleotides are TGTGCCAGCAGCCCGTCAGGGTTTGTAAACAATGAGCAGTTCTTC. This sequence encodes CASSPSGFVNNEQFF.

This clonotype occurred a few times. The rearrangement joins TRBV7-9 to TRBJ1-2, with 7 bases matching TRBD1. V lost 0 bases and J lost 7; bases outside the gene matches: 11. Germline V lookup: CDR1 SEHNR, CDR2 FQNEAQ (reference sequence). The length of the CDR3 is 16 residues. CDR3 region: CASSLAKGQSSFGYTF. CDR3 nucleotide sequence: TGTGCCAGCAGCTTAGCGAAGGGACAGTCCAGTTTTGGCTACACCTTC.

This chain uses TRBV6-5 with TRBJ2-6; D unresolved. The CDR3 has 13 residues. V lost 6 bases and J lost 4, with 7 bases in between. Germline lookup yields CDR1 MNHEY and CDR2 SVGAGI. This chain's CDR3 is CASRRVGANVLTF. DNA for the CDR3: TGTGCCAGCAGACGGGTCGGGGCCAACGTCCTGACTTTC.

Only a few counts were recorded for this clonotype. The V and J genes are TRBV6-6 and TRBJ1-2, with D hard to call. The V and J ends lost 7 bases and 8 bases respectively, with 8 bases between them. CDR1 and CDR2 (germline): MNHNY, SVGAGI (reference sequence). The CDR3 spans 10 residues. The CDR3: CASNGGGYTF. In nucleotides, the CDR3 is TGTGCCAGCAACGGAGGCGGCTACACCTTC.

The chain joins TRBV12-3 or TRBV12-4 to TRBJ1-1, with D maybe TRBD1 (5 bases). Deletions cut 5 bases from V and 1 base from J, with 11 bases between. The CDR3 totals 14 residues. The CDR3 bases are TGTGCCAGCAGTAACGGACACCAGAACACTGAAGCTTTCTTT. This codes for CASSNGHQNTEAFF.

Many counts were recorded for this clonotype. V usage is TRBV20-1 and J usage is TRBJ2-1; 8 nucleotides match TRBD2. V gave up 6 bases and J gave up 8 bases; unmatched junction bases: 15. CDR3 length equals 15 residues. Germline V lookup: CDR1 DFQATT, CDR2 SNEGSKA (reference sequence). The CDR3 region has the DNA TGCAGTGCGGGGGTGGGGACTAGAGCTTCGTATGAGCAGTTCTTC. Amino acids: CSAGVGTRASYEQFF.

The gene calls are TRBV5-1 and TRBJ2-2, with D tentatively TRBD1 (5 bases). Trimming stripped 0 bases from V and 3 bases from J, with 12 bases between. Germline V gene lookup returns CDR1 SGHRS and CDR2 YFSETQ. This CDR3 spans 16 amino acids. CDR3 bases: TGCGCCAGCAGCTTGGCCGTGCAGGGTGACACCGGGGAGCTGTTTTTT. Protein product: CASSLAVQGDTGELFF.

The rearrangement links TRBV24-1 to TRBJ1-1, with D uncertain. There are 13 residues in the CDR3. The V and J ends lost 9 bases and 0 bases respectively, with 10 bases between them. Germline CDR1 and CDR2: KGHDR and SFDVKD. The chain's CDR3 is CATRGNMNTEAFF. The CDR3 DNA is TGTGCCACCCGGGGAAACATGAACACTGAAGCTTTCTTT.

This clonotype was counted between two and nine times. This chain uses TRBV6-2 or TRBV6-3 with TRBJ2-2, with D unresolved. V lost 8 bases to trimming and J lost 6 bases, with 13 bases between them. Germline V gene sequence: CDR1 MNHEY, CDR2 SVGEGT. The length of the CDR3 is 13 residues. The CDR3 region has the DNA TGTGCCAGCGGGTTTCCCTCACCCGGGGAGCTGTTTTTT. It translates to CASGFPSPGELFF.

The gene calls are TRBV3-1 and TRBJ1-1; 7 bases are a match to TRBD1. The junction had 7 bases not matched to a gene; V was cut back by 1 base and J by 5 bases. The CDR3 length is 15 residues. The germline V gene encodes CDR1 LGHDT and CDR2 YNNKEL (reference sequence). The CDR3 is CASSQGRQGRTEAFF. The CDR3 DNA is TGTGCCAGCAGCCAAGGTCGACAGGGAAGAACTGAAGCTTTCTTT. The full variable domain, rest sourced from reference TRBV3-1 and TRBJ1-1, is DTAVSQTPKYLVTQMGNDKSIKCEQNLGHDTMYWYKQDSKKFLKIMFSYNNKELIINETVPNRFSPKSPDKAHLNLHINSLELGDSAVYFCASSQGRQGRTEAFFGQGTRLTVV.

In this sample, this clonotype turned up many times. The chain employs TRBV5-1 and TRBJ1-1; 9 nucleotides agree with TRBD1. CDR3 length: 15 amino acids. Germline lookup yields CDR1 SGHRS and CDR2 YFSETQ. J was trimmed by 4 bases and V by 4 bases; bases with no gene match: 8. CDR3 bases: TGCGCCAGCAGCCTATTACAGGGGGCGGTCACTGAAGCTTTCTTT. Translated, it gives CASSLLQGAVTEAFF.

This clonotype has only a few counts. The rearrangement joins TRBV7-2 to TRBJ2-7, with TRBD2 as a possible D gene (6 bases). With 5 bases removed from V and 2 bases from J, the gap between germline ends came to 16 bases. The CDR3 runs 15 residues. Per the germline V gene, CDR1 is SGHTA and CDR2 is FQGNSA. CDR3 nucleotide sequence: TGTGCCAGCAGCCAGACACCACCGGGAGCCTACGAGCAGTACTTC. Its translation is CASSQTPPGAYEQYF. The complete variable domain, with remaining parts taken from reference TRBV7-2 and TRBJ2-7, reads GAGVSQSPSNKVTEKGKDVELRCDPISGHTALYWYRQSLGQGLEFLIYFQGNSAPDKSGLPSDRFSAERTGGSVSTLTIQRTQQEDSAVYLCASSQTPPGAYEQYFGPGTRLTVT.

The chain has TRBV10-3 and TRBJ2-3; tentatively, D is TRBD2 (5 bases). Trimming removed 0 bases from V and 4 bases from J, with 8 bases in between. The CDR3 contains 14 residues. Germline CDR1 reads ENHRY; CDR2 reads SYGVKD. DNA for the CDR3: TGTGCCATCAGTGAGTCGGCGGGCCCAGATACGCAGTATTTT. Its translation: CAISESAGPDTQYF.

This clonotype appeared many times. V usage is TRBV5-6 and J usage is TRBJ2-7, with D unresolved. V was shortened by 4 bases and J by 0 bases, with 5 bases between the two germline ends. Germline CDR1 reads SGHDT; CDR2 reads YYEEEE. CDR3 length: 12 amino acids. The CDR3 DNA follows: TGTGCCAGCAGCCTGAACTCCTACGAGCAGTACTTC. It specifies CASSLNSYEQYF.

The J gene is TRBJ2-5, the V gene TRBV27; D is ambiguous. Looked up from germline, CDR1 is MNHEY and CDR2 is SMNVEV (reference sequence). With 5 bases removed from V and 4 bases from J, the gap between germline ends came to 17 bases. The CDR3 is 15 residues long. In nucleotides, the CDR3 is TGTGCCAGCAGTCCTCTTGAGTCCTCAAGAGAGACCCAGTACTTC. This sequence encodes CASSPLESSRETQYF.

This clonotype was seen many times. The genes are TRBV7-2 and TRBJ1-1, with D hard to call. The germline CDR1 and CDR2 sequences are SGHTA and FQGNSA. The CDR3 extends over 13 amino acids. V was cut by 2 bases and J by 1 base, with 5 bases left in between. The CDR3 sequence is CASSLNRNTEAFF. The CDR3 DNA reads TGTGCCAGCAGCTTAAACAGGAACACTGAAGCTTTCTTT. The variable domain in full, with the rest retrieved from reference TRBV7-2 and TRBJ1-1, is GAGVSQSPSNKVTEKGKDVELRCDPISGHTALYWYRQSLGQGLEFLIYFQGNSAPDKSGLPSDRFSAERTGGSVSTLTIQRTQQEDSAVYLCASSLNRNTEAFFGQGTRLTVV.

This clonotype has more than one count but fewer than ten. The rearrangement joins TRBV6-2 or TRBV6-3 to TRBJ2-7; D might be TRBD2 (6 bases). This CDR3 contains 15 residues. V was trimmed by 5 bases and J by 1 base, leaving 15 bases between them. Germline V gene data show CDR1 as MNHEY and CDR2 as SVGEGT. The CDR3 DNA follows: TGTGCCAGCAGTCCCTCGGGGGTTGGGTCCTACGAGCAGTACTTC. As protein: CASSPSGVGSYEQYF.

This clonotype was found many times. For the CDR3, the DNA is TGTGCCAGCAGCCAAGATTTGGCTAGCGGGAGGAGGGGTGAGCAGTTCTTC. Translating gives CASSQDLASGRRGEQFF. The chain joins TRBV3-1 to TRBJ2-1; TRBD2 aligns across 11 bases. Germline V CDR1 and CDR2: LGHDT, YNNKEL (reference sequence). The CDR3 is 17 residues long. The junction had 10 bases not matched to a gene; V was cut back by 0 bases and J by 9 bases.

The J gene is TRBJ1-5, the V gene TRBV19, with 7 bases aligning to TRBD1. Germline CDR1 reads LNHDA; CDR2 reads SQIVND (reference sequence). Unmatched junction bases numbered 3, after V lost 8 bases and J lost 2 bases. The length of the CDR3 is 13 residues. The CDR3 nucleotides read TGTGCCAGTGGGGACAGACGCAATCAGCCCCAGCATTTT. As protein: CASGDRRNQPQHF.

The chain joins TRBV4-1 to TRBJ1-2; D gene ambiguous. The CDR3 consists of 16 residues. Germline V gene data show CDR1 as MGHRA and CDR2 as YSYEKL. V was cut by 1 base and J by 1 base, with 13 bases left in between. The CDR3 DNA reads as TGCGCCAGCAGCCAAGTAGTTGTGGCGGATAACTATGGCTACACCTTC. Its translation is CASSQVVVADNYGYTF.

There are many counts of this clonotype. This chain links TRBV20-1 with TRBJ2-5; 7 bases are a match to TRBD2. The CDR3 totals 15 residues. Trimming removed 5 bases from V and 1 base from J; junction bases left unmatched: 10. Germline CDR1 DFQATT, CDR2 SNEGSKA (reference sequence). Written as DNA, the CDR3 is TGCAGTGCTGGATGGGGGGGGACTACCCAAGAGACCCAGTACTTC. This gives the protein CSAGWGGTTQETQYF.

This clonotype was found many times. The chain couples TRBV3-1 to TRBJ2-5; D possibly uses TRBD1 or TRBD2 (5 bases each). CDR1 LGHDT and CDR2 YNNKEL come from the germline V gene (reference sequence). The germline V and J ends were trimmed by 0 bases and 7 bases, with 9 bases remaining between them. CDR3 length: 13 amino acids. The CDR3 spells CASSQDERGTQYF. The CDR3 bases are TGTGCCAGCAGCCAAGATGAGAGGGGGACCCAGTACTTC.

This clonotype was counted between two and nine times. The J gene is TRBJ1-2, the V gene TRBV6-5; D is possibly TRBD1 (5 bases). The V gene lost 4 bases and the J gene lost 7 bases, with 16 bases spanning the gap. The CDR3 sequence is 14 residues long. Per germline, CDR1 MNHEY and CDR2 SVGAGI. The CDR3 loop reads CASSSSGRAFGYTF. CDR3 coding DNA: TGTGCCAGCAGTTCGTCAGGGAGAGCATTTGGCTACACCTTC.

This clonotype came up a few times. The V call is TRBV7-2, the J call TRBJ1-2; the match to TRBD1 covers 9 bases. The CDR3 extends over 12 amino acids. Looked up from germline, CDR1 is SGHTA and CDR2 is FQGNSA. J gave up 5 bases and V 5 bases, and 0 bases lay outside the gene matches. DNA for the CDR3: TGTGCCAGCAGCGGACAGGGGTATGGCTACACCTTC. The encoded protein is CASSGQGYGYTF.

A few counts support this clonotype. The chain links TRBV24-1 to TRBJ2-5; either TRBD1 or TRBD2 may supply D (5 bases each). The germline V gene has CDR1 KGHDR and CDR2 SFDVKD. The germline V and J ends were trimmed by 4 bases and 5 bases, with 16 bases remaining between them. This CDR3 comprises 15 residues. CDR3 in amino acids: CATSDKLGAGETQYF. The CDR3 nucleotides read TGTGCCACCAGTGACAAACTAGGGGCCGGCGAGACCCAGTACTTC.